This T cell receptor beta chain was obtained from a study of CD8+ T cells in alopecia areata. Sequencing templates came from extracted RNA that was reverse transcribed into cDNA. Repertoires were generated with immunoSEQ multiplex PCR, while TCRdb's copy carries only in-frame clones and drops some. In the table there are 150,000 to 200,000 clones, approximately 61% of which are singletons. Treatment described: oral pan-JAK inhibitor, 5-10 mg twice daily. This CDR3 contains 13 residues. V was cut by 1 base and J by 7 bases, with 10 bases left in between. CDR1 and CDR2 from the germline V gene are SGHVS and FQNEAQ.

The receptor was isolated from a human donor with alopecia areata. The sequences come from CD4+ T cells sorted from blood, collected at week 24, from a patient treated with tofacitinib. This chain links TRBV7-8 with TRBJ1-2; D is uncertain. The CDR3 coding sequence is TGTGCCAGCAGCTTAGACATTTTGGGTGGCTACACCTTC. Translating gives CASSLDILGGYTF.